A selection of T cell receptor beta chains follows, all from one sample in a study of T-cell memory formation after mild COVID-19. Via MiXCR, TCRdb re-called the 5' RACE reads, giving one row per CDR3 protein. The sample holds about 88,000 distinct CDR3 sequences, 25% seen once. What was sequenced was PBMCs or a T cell subset sorted from them (not recorded which). The receptors derive from a man aged 18 to 30 who had mild COVID-19 (a few samples of this study predate the infection). Cell type and time point are not known. The CDR3 runs from the conserved cysteine through the conserved F or W. D genes are given only for firm matches. The size entry is marked missing in some rows and otherwise reads once, few, many or a size class.

>TRBV20-1|TRBJ2-1|-|many
CSARDGRGPYNEQFF
TGCAGTGCTAGAGATGGACGGGGACCCTACAATGAGCAGTTCTTC
>TRBV7-6|TRBJ2-2|TRBD2|-
CASSVTSGGPAGELFF
TGTGCCAGCAGCGTGACTAGCGGGGGGCCGGCCGGGGAGCTGTTTTTT
>TRBV7-8|TRBJ2-1|-|few
CASSLPGYKFF
TGTGCCAGCAGCTTACCGGGGTACAAGTTCTTC
>TRBV12-3/TRBV12-4|TRBJ2-7|-|few
CASSPGPSNEQYF
TGTGCCAGCAGTCCGGGACCCTCTAACGAGCAGTACTTC
>TRBV20-1|TRBJ1-6|-|many
CSARDGGQINSPLHF
TGCAGTGCTAGAGATGGCGGACAAATTAATTCACCCCTCCACTTT
>TRBV9|TRBJ2-3|-|-
CAIGPGGDTDTQYF
TGTGCCATTGGTCCCGGGGGCGACACAGATACGCAGTATTTT
>TRBV7-9|TRBJ1-4|-|-
CASSASEGGYYEKLFF
TGTGCCAGCAGCGCCTCTGAGGGGGGCTACTATGAAAAACTGTTTTTT
>TRBV7-6|TRBJ2-5|-|-
CASSSGRALQETQYF
TGTGCCAGCAGCTCGGGCAGGGCCCTCCAAGAGACCCAGTACTTC
>TRBV24-1|TRBJ2-3|-|-
CATEGGPTDTQYF
TGTGCCACGGAGGGGGGTCCCACAGATACGCAGTATTTT
>TRBV7-9|TRBJ2-7|-|few
CASSPTVNYEQYF
TGTGCCAGCAGCCCGACCGTGAACTACGAGCAGTACTTC
>TRBV29-1|TRBJ2-3|-|-
CSVDGTRLRTDTQYF
TGCAGCGTTGACGGTACGAGACTTCGCACAGATACGCAGTATTTT
>TRBV10-2|TRBJ2-3|TRBD2|-
CASSEGTSGGLSVTADTQYF
TGCGCCAGCAGTGAAGGGACTAGCGGGGGCCTTAGTGTTACCGCAGATACGCAGTATTTT
>TRBV5-1|TRBJ2-1|-|few
CASSLDLYNEQFF
TGCGCCAGCAGCCTGGACCTATACAATGAGCAGTTCTTC
>TRBV20-1|TRBJ1-2|-|-
CSARPALYGYTF
TGCAGTGCTAGACCGGCCCTCTATGGCTACACCTTC
>TRBV11-2|TRBJ2-5|-|many
CASSLVSSSQETQYF
TGTGCCAGCAGCTTAGTTTCGTCCAGCCAAGAGACCCAGTACTTC
>TRBV5-1|TRBJ1-4|TRBD1|-
CASSAGGGNEKLFF
TGCGCCAGCAGCGCAGGGGGAGGGAATGAAAAACTGTTTTTT
>TRBV24-1|TRBJ2-1|-|-
CATSDTSRSYDEQFF
TGTGCCACCAGTGATACTAGCCGATCCTATGATGAGCAGTTCTTC
>TRBV20-1|TRBJ1-1|-|-
CSARGVSRTEAFF
TGCAGTGCTAGAGGGGTGAGTCGCACTGAAGCTTTCTTT
>TRBV20-1|TRBJ2-1|-|few
CSAREMGNEQFF
TGCAGTGCTAGAGAGATGGGCAATGAGCAGTTCTTC
>TRBV7-2|TRBJ1-1|-|few
CASSPSGGPLNTEAFF
TGTGCCAGCAGCCCATCCGGGGGGCCCTTGAACACTGAAGCTTTCTTT
>TRBV12-3/TRBV12-4|TRBJ2-5|TRBD2|few
CASSPSGVSQETQYF
TGTGCCAGCAGTCCTAGCGGGGTTAGCCAAGAGACCCAGTACTTC
>TRBV7-9|TRBJ2-5|-|once
CASSPVTSQETQYF
TGTGCCAGCAGCCCAGTGACATCTCAAGAGACCCAGTACTTC
>TRBV7-2|TRBJ2-5|-|-
CASSLRGRGETQYF
TGTGCCAGCAGCCTGAGAGGGCGGGGAGAGACCCAGTACTTC
>TRBV12-3/TRBV12-4|TRBJ2-7|-|-
CASSLSIEQYF
TGTGCCAGCAGTTTATCTATTGAGCAGTACTTC
>TRBV20-1|TRBJ1-2|-|-
CSASTQGGGYTF
TGCAGTGCTAGCACACAGGGAGGCGGCTACACCTTC
>TRBV6-5|TRBJ1-3|-|-
CASSYATTGNTIYF
TGTGCCAGCAGTTATGCTACGACTGGAAACACCATATATTTT
>TRBV6-1|TRBJ2-5|-|-
CASRSAGKETQYF
TGTGCCAGCAGGAGCGCCGGTAAAGAGACCCAGTACTTC
>TRBV6-5|TRBJ1-3|-|few
CASTGTTAGSTIYF
TGTGCCAGCACCGGCACAACAGCGGGAAGCACCATATATTTT
>TRBV4-1|TRBJ2-1|-|-
CASSALRRPDNEQFF
TGCGCCAGCAGCGCCCTTAGAAGGCCTGACAATGAGCAGTTCTTC
>TRBV9|TRBJ2-5|-|-
CASSPAVGRDARETQYF
TGTGCCAGCAGCCCCGCGGTGGGGCGGGACGCCCGAGAGACCCAGTACTTC
>TRBV4-3|TRBJ1-1|-|-
CASRIGPRGNTEAFF
TGCGCCAGCAGGATAGGACCGAGAGGGAACACTGAAGCTTTCTTT
>TRBV4-1|TRBJ2-3|-|-
CASSQELRDMGADTQYF
TGCGCCAGCAGCCAAGAGCTCAGGGACATGGGTGCAGATACGCAGTATTTT
>TRBV6-2/TRBV6-3|TRBJ1-5|TRBD1|-
CASSSTGGDQPQHF
TGTGCCAGCAGCTCCACAGGGGGGGATCAGCCCCAGCATTTT
>TRBV19|TRBJ2-1|-|-
CASSMPGDEQFF
TGTGCCAGTAGTATGCCTGGTGATGAGCAGTTCTTC
>TRBV4-2|TRBJ2-7|TRBD1|-
CASSHDRGDSYEQYF
TGTGCCAGCAGCCACGACAGGGGGGACTCCTACGAGCAGTACTTC
>TRBV15|TRBJ2-1|TRBD1|few
CATSRGQGPYNEQFF
TGTGCCACCAGCAGAGGACAGGGGCCCTACAATGAGCAGTTCTTC
>TRBV7-9|TRBJ2-1|-|-
CASSLVHEQFF
TGTGCCAGCAGCTTAGTTCATGAGCAGTTCTTC
>TRBV6-2/TRBV6-3|TRBJ2-5|-|-
CASSQLEGGIQETQYF
TGTGCCAGCAGTCAGCTGGAGGGTGGGATACAAGAGACCCAGTACTTC
>TRBV3-2|TRBJ2-3|-|-
CASSLPNRGASDTQYF
TGTGCCAGCAGCCTCCCAAACCGGGGGGCTTCAGATACGCAGTATTTT
>TRBV25-1|TRBJ2-3|TRBD2|many
CASSESRRGVTDTQYF
TGTGCCAGCAGTGAATCACGGCGGGGGGTAACAGATACGCAGTATTTT
>TRBV12-3/TRBV12-4|TRBJ2-6|-|few
CASRGGGYYNSGANVLTF
TGTGCCAGCAGAGGGGGGGGCTATTACAACTCTGGGGCCAACGTCCTGACTTTC
>TRBV7-9|TRBJ2-2|-|once
CASSPPGGSFTGELFF
TGTGCCAGCAGCCCCCCTGGAGGGTCCTTCACCGGGGAGCTGTTTTTT
>TRBV7-9|TRBJ2-7|TRBD2|-
CASSPGLAVDHEQYF
TGTGCCAGCAGCCCAGGACTAGCAGTGGACCACGAGCAGTACTTC
>TRBV7-2|TRBJ2-3|-|-
CASSLNGAGSTDTQYF
TGTGCCAGCAGCTTAAACGGGGCGGGAAGCACAGATACGCAGTATTTT
>TRBV28|TRBJ2-3|-|many
CASSLRGTDTQYF
TGCGCCAGCAGCCTTCGGGGAACAGATACGCAGTATTTT
>TRBV7-6|TRBJ1-2|TRBD1|-
CASSSRQGWEDGYTF
TGTGCCAGCAGCTCCCGACAGGGTTGGGAAGATGGCTACACCTTC
>TRBV4-3|TRBJ1-1|-|few
CASSQDGRLTNTEAFF
TGCGCCAGCAGCCAAGATGGAAGGTTGACGAACACTGAAGCTTTCTTT
>TRBV12-3/TRBV12-4|TRBJ1-2|-|few
CASSLGTDRYTF
TGTGCCAGCAGTTTGGGGACTGACCGCTACACCTTC
>TRBV13|TRBJ2-3|-|-
CASSFGSTDTQYF
TGTGCCAGCAGCTTTGGTTCCACGGATACGCAGTATTTT
>TRBV6-6|TRBJ2-4|-|-
CASSYSTESKNIQYF
TGTGCCAGCAGTTACTCGACAGAGTCCAAAAACATTCAGTACTTC
>TRBV6-6|TRBJ2-2|-|few
CASDRGIGELFF
TGTGCCAGCGATAGGGGAATCGGGGAGCTGTTTTTT
>TRBV5-6|TRBJ1-4|TRBD1|-
CASSFGTGAEKLFF
TGTGCCAGCAGCTTCGGGACAGGCGCTGAAAAACTGTTTTTT
>TRBV7-8|TRBJ2-7|-|-
CASSLKGGSYEQYF
TGTGCCAGCAGCCTGAAGGGGGGGTCCTACGAGCAGTACTTC
>TRBV12-3/TRBV12-4|TRBJ2-2|-|few
CASTLTGYTGELFF
TGTGCCAGCACCCTAACGGGTTACACCGGGGAGCTGTTTTTT
>TRBV7-9|TRBJ2-1|-|many
CASSPLALNEQFF
TGTGCCAGCAGCCCACTAGCTCTCAATGAGCAGTTCTTC
>TRBV4-1|TRBJ2-3|TRBD1|few
CASSQPGQGFSDTQYF
TGCGCCAGCAGCCAGCCGGGACAGGGGTTTTCAGATACGCAGTATTTT
>TRBV10-3|TRBJ2-3|-|-
CAISGGTPNTDTQYF
TGTGCCATCAGTGGGGGGACGCCAAACACAGATACGCAGTATTTT
>TRBV7-8|TRBJ1-2|-|once
CASSLAPAVRQGVAGYGYTF
TGTGCCAGCAGCTTAGCTCCGGCTGTGAGGCAGGGAGTTGCCGGCTATGGCTACACCTTC
>TRBV6-5|TRBJ2-5|TRBD1|few
CASSHRGETQYF
TGTGCCAGCAGCCACAGGGGGGAGACCCAGTACTTC
>TRBV27|TRBJ2-7|-|-
CASWARAPGPYEQYF
TGTGCCAGCTGGGCCCGGGCGCCGGGCCCCTACGAGCAGTACTTC